This TCR beta chain was captured in a study of T cell responses to AZD1222 COVID-19 vaccine. Germline V gene data show CDR1 as SGHVS and CDR2 as FNYEAQ. The V end was cut by 1 base, the J end by 7 bases, with 11 bases between. This CDR3 region has 15 residues. Profiling relied on immunoSEQ multiplex PCR, and the TCRdb table lists in-frame clones only, not all of them. The sample yields 93,000 or so clones, 91% seen once. This rearrangement joins TRBV7-6 to TRBJ1-6; D unclear. The starting material was peripheral blood, obtained on day 0 of AZD1222 vaccination. This clonotype originated in an adult in good health. The CDR3, as DNA: TGTGCCAGCAGCTTAGGTGGGCCCGGAAATTCACCCCTCCACTTT. It encodes CASSLGGPGNSPLHF.